The clone carrying this T cell receptor beta chain was observed a handful of times. The target antigen is unknown. In TCRdb, the reads were re-called with MiXCR into one record per CDR3 protein. Of a few hundred thousand distinct CDR3 sequences listed, almost 30% are singletons. The data were obtained in a study of T cell repertoires in cytomegalovirus infection. Study information: Recently described HLA-C-restricted plus well-studied HLA-B-restricted CMV epitopes were used.

CDR1 and CDR2 from the germline V gene are MNHEY and SVGAGI. The CDR3 runs to 15 residues. V was pared by 0 bases and J by 4 bases, with 9 bases between. The TCR originated in a human donor in good health (CMV status not recorded). Some clones in this sample may be carry-over from other donors' samples. The chain combines TRBV6-5 with TRBJ2-2; tentatively, D is TRBD2 (5 bases). This specimen consisted of cultured PBMCs, obtained from culture after CMV antigen stimulation. The chain's CDR3 is CASSYSGGSTGELFF. Here the CDR3 DNA reads TGTGCCAGCAGTTACTCGGGTGGGAGCACCGGGGAGCTGTTTTTT.